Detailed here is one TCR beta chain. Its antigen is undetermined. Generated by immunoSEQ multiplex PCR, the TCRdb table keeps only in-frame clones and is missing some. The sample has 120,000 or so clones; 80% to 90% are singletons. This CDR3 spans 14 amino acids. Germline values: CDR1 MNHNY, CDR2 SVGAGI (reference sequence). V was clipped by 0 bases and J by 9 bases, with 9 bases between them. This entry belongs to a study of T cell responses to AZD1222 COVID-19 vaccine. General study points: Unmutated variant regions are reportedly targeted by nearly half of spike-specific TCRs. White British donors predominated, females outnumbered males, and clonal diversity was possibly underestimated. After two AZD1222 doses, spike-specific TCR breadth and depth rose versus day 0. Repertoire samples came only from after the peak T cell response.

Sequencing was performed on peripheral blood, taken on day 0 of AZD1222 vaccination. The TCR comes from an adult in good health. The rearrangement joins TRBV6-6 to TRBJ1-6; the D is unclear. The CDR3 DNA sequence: TGTGCCAGCAGTTACTCTCGGACGGGTTCACCCCTCCACTTT. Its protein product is CASSYSRTGSPLHF.